This TCR beta chain was recovered during a study of blood T cell repertoires in COVID-19 (dated by TCRdb to 2020 to 2022). Concerning the study at large: The collaborator samples originated in the United States, Italy and Spain and spanned the acute and convalescent phases of COVID-19. Where HLA class I and class II types were available, the types were taken from metadata supplied by the sample provider, not from assay-based typing. Subjects who had been exposed to COVID-19, were actively infected with it, or had recovered from it provided the deeply sampled blood TCRbeta repertoires that made up the dataset. The repertoires were released in a freely available public database meant as a resource for research on the immune response to SARS-CoV-2. The samples were drawn from the first 160 participants of the ongoing ImmuneRACE study and from over a thousand subjects provided by 6 global collaborators. The sample metadata nearly always contained a de-identified subject ID, COVID-19 status, age in years and sex. The material from the prospective study consisted of cDNA or gDNA derived from T cells, B-cell-depleted T cells, or PBMCs.

TCRbeta CDR3 regions were amplified from genomic DNA using the immunoSEQ Assay, a bias-controlled multiplex PCR. Per the authors' processing: Within the assay, amplification of reference gene primers was used to estimate how many nucleated cells each sample contained. Sequence reads were collapsed and filtered to measure the absolute abundance of every unique TCRbeta CDR3 rearrangement. For each sample, productive Simpson clonality was calculated by taking the square root of Simpson's diversity index across productive rearrangements. Sourced from immuneACCESS, this table was stored by TCRdb with only in-frame sequences that have V and J called. A share of the clones is absent; for the studies checked, an unresolved V gene accounts for under half, and the remainder has no known explanation. D and trimming come from the DNA, and the V and J calls and clone size come from that table. This sample is represented by some 160,000 clones; 85% of them were singletons. More than 5% of the sample is held by the ten biggest clonotypes.

From the cysteine through the phenylalanine, the CDR3 covers 14 amino acids. Of all the DNA, just the CDR3 is kept, 42 bases in frame from base 1. The germline V gene provides CDR1 SGHRS and CDR2 YFSETQ. V gives up 4 bases and J gives up 2 bases, and the segment between their germline ends measures 12 bases. In the prospective study, participants were roughly 18 to 100 years old, resided in 25 or so geographic areas of the United States, and were enrolled through a virtual design. To assign participants to cohorts, the prospective study relied on clinical history that participants themselves reported in a screening survey and a study questionnaire. ImmuneRACE Cohort 3 recovered participants were defined by two consecutive negative NP/OP PCR tests, healthcare professional clearance, or symptom resolution. Each participant in the prospective study had whole blood, serum and a nasopharyngeal or oropharyngeal swab collected by mobile phlebotomists. Over a roughly 2-month period, participants in the prospective study had the option of providing additional blood draws and questionnaires. Prospective study blood samples were shipped either frozen or at room temperature before DNA extraction.

Regarding this clone: Its antigen has not been determined. Base qualities are missing; no much larger clone stands one base away.

What the research found in general, with its limitations: Clinical and demographic metadata were provided uncurated, with the amount varying by source and participant.

The source material was PBMCs or T cells enriched from blood (not recorded which). The origin of this receptor is a woman aged 40 to 55 who had recovered from COVID-19. The chain employs TRBV5-1 and TRBJ1-2; a tentative D call is TRBD1 (6 bases match). The DNA reads TGCGCCAGCAGCCGGGACATTCCAAACTATGGCTACACCTTC. Protein translation: CASSRDIPNYGYTF.